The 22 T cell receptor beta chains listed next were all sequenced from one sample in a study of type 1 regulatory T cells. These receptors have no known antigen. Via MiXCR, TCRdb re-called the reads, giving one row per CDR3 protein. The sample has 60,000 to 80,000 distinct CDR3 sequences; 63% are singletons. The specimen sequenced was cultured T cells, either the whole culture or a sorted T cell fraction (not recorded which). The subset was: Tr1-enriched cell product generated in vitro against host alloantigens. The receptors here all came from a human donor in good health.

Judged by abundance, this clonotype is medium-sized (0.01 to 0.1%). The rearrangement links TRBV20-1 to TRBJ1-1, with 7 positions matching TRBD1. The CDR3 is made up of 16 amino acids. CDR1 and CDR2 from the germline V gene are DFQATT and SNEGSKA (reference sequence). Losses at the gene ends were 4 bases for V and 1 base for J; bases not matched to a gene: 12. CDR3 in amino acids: CSANPLLDRANTEAFF. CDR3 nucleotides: TGCAGTGCTAACCCACTTCTCGACAGGGCGAACACTGAAGCTTTCTTT.

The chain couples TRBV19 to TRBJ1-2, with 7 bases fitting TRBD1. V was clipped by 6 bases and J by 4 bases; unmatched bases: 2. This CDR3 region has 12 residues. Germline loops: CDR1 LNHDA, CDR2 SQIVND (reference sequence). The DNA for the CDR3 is TGTGCCAGTAGCAGACAGGGCTATGGCTACACCTTC. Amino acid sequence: CASSRQGYGYTF.

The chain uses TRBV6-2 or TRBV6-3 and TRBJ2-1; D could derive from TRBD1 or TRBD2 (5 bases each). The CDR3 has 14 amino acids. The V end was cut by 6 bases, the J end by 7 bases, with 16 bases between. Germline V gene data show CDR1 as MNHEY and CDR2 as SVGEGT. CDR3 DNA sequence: TGTGCCAGCAGACTGCCGGGACCACGGAATGAGCAGTTCTTC. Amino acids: CASRLPGPRNEQFF.

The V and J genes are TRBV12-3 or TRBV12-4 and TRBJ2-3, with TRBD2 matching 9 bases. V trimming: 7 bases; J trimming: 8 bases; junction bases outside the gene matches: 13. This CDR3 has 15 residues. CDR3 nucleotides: TGTGCCAGCAACCTTAGCGGGAGCCGCCCTAGTACGCAGTATTTT. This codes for CASNLSGSRPSTQYF.

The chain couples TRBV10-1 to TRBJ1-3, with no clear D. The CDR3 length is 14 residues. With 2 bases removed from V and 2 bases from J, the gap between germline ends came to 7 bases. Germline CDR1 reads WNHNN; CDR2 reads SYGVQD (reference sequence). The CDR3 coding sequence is TGCGCCAGCAGTGAGGGGTCGGCTGGAAACACCATATATTTT. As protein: CASSEGSAGNTIYF.

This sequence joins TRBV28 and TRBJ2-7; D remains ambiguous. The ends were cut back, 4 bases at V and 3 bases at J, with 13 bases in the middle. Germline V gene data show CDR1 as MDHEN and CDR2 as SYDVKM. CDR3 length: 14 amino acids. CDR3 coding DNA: TGTGCCAGCAGTTCCCCAGTTAGAAACTACGAGCAGTACTTC. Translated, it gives CASSSPVRNYEQYF.

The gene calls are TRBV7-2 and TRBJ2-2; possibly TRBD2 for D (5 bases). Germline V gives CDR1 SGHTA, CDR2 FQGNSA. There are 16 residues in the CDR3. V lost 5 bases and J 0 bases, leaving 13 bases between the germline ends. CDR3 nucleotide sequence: TGTGCCAGCAGCGGGAGCGAGGGATCGAACACCGGGGAGCTGTTTTTT. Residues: CASSGSEGSNTGELFF.

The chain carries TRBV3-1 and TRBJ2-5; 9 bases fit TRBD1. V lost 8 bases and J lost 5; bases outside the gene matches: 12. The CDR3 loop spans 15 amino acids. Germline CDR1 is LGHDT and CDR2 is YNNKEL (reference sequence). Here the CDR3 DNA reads TGTGCCAGCGGTTTGGGGACAGGGCCTTGGGAGACCCAGTACTTC. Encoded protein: CASGLGTGPWETQYF.

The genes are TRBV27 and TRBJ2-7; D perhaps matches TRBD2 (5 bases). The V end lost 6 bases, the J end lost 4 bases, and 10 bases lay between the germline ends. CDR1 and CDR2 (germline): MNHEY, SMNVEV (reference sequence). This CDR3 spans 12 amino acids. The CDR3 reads CASSISEYEQYF. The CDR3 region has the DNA TGTGCCAGCAGCATTAGCGAATACGAGCAGTACTTC.

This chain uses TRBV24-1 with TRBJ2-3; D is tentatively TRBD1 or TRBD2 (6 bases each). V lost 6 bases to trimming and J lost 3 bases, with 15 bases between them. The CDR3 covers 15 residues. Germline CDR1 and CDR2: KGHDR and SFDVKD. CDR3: CATSPGGALTDTQYF. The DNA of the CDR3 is TGTGCCACCAGTCCCGGGGGCGCGTTAACAGATACGCAGTATTTT.

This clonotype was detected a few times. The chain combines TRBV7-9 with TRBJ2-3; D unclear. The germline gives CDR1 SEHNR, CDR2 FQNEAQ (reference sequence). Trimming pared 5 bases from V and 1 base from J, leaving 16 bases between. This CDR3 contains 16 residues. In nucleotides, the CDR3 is TGTGCCAGCAGCCCCGGAAGAGGTCCTGGCACAGATACGCAGTATTTT. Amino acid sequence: CASSPGRGPGTDTQYF.

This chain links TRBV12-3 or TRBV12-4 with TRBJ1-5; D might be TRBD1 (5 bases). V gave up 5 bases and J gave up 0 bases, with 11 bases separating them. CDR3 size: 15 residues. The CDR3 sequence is CASSPPGDSNQPQHF. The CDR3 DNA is TGTGCCAGCAGTCCCCCGGGGGATAGCAATCAGCCCCAGCATTTT.

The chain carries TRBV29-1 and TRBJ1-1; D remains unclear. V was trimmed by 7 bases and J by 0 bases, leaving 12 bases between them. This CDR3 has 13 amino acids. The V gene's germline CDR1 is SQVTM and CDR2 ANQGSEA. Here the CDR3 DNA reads TGCAGCGGGAGACTGACCATGAACACTGAAGCTTTCTTT. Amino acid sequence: CSGRLTMNTEAFF.

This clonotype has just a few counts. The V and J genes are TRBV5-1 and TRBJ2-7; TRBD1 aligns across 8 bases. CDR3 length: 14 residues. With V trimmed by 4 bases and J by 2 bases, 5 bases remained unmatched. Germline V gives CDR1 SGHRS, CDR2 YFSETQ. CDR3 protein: CASSQDRVAYEQYF. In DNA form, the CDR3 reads TGCGCCAGCAGCCAGGACAGGGTCGCCTACGAGCAGTACTTC.

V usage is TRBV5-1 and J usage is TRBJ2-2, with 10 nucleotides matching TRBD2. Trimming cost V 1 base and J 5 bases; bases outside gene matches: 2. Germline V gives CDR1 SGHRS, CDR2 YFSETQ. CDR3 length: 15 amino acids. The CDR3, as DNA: TGCGCCAGCAGCTTGCTAGCGGGAGTAACCGGGGAGCTGTTTTTT. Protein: CASSLLAGVTGELFF.

The CDR3 nucleotides read TGCAGTGTTCGGCATCCCGGCGCCGGGGAGCTGTTTTTT. This encodes CSVRHPGAGELFF. This sequence joins TRBV20-1 and TRBJ2-2; D not certain. Deletions cut 7 bases from V and 6 bases from J, with 15 bases between. Germline CDR1 reads DFQATT; CDR2 reads SNEGSKA (reference sequence). The length of the CDR3 is 13 residues.

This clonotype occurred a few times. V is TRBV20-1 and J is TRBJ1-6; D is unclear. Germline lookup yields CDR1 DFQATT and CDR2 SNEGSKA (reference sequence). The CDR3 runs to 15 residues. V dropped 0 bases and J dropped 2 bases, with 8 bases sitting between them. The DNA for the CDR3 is TGCAGTGCTAGAGAATCGCAGACCTATAATTCACCCCTCCACTTT. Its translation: CSARESQTYNSPLHF.

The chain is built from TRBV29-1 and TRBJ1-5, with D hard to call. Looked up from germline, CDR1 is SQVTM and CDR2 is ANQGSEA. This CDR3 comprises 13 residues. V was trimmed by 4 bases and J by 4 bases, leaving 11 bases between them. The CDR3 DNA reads TGCAGCGTTGGTTCAGCCCAGAATCAGCCCCAGCATTTT. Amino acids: CSVGSAQNQPQHF.

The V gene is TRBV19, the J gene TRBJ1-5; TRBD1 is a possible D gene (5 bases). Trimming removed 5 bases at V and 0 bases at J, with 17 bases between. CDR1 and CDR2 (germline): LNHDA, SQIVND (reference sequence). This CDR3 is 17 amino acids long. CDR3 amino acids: CASSPQTALYSNQPQHF. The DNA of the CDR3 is TGTGCCAGTAGTCCACAGACAGCACTATATAGCAATCAGCCCCAGCATTTT.

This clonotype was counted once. As DNA, the CDR3 is TGTGCCAGCAGTGAAGTTTTGGCAGCCACTGGCACCTTC. Encoded protein: CASSEVLAATGTF. The gene calls are TRBV2 and TRBJ1-2; D is undetermined. The CDR3 is made up of 13 amino acids. Trimming removed 1 base from V and 13 bases from J, with 16 bases in between. Germline CDR1 SNHLY, CDR2 FYNNEI.

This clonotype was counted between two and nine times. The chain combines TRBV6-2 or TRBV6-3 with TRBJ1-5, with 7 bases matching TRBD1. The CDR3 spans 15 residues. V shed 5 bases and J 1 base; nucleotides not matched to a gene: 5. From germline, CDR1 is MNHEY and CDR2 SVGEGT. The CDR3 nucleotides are TGTGCCAGCAGTATAGACAGGGTGAGCAATCAGCCCCAGCATTTT. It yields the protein CASSIDRVSNQPQHF.

DNA of the CDR3: TGTGCCAGTAGTCCAAGGGATGGCGATCTCAATCAGCCCCAGCATTTT. Translation gives CASSPRDGDLNQPQHF. J is TRBJ1-5 and V is TRBV19; D not certain. This CDR3 region has 16 residues. CDR1 and CDR2 from the germline V gene are LNHDA and SQIVND (reference sequence). V gave up 5 bases and J gave up 3 bases, with 17 bases separating them.